This T cell receptor beta chain was identified in a study of cytomegalovirus exposure and HLA in healthy donors. Findings and caveats of the study: Highest at DRB1 and lowest at HLA-C, TCR association rates differed among HLA loci in a later analysis. A missense DCLRE1C variant was associated with V- and J-gene trimming of TCR beta chains in a later analysis, and an independent cohort replicated the association. Compared with the roughly 670-donor mean, an Asian-associated ancestry cluster reportedly had fewer N-insertions, according to a later analysis.

The germline gives CDR1 SGHTA, CDR2 FQGNSA. This CDR3 spans 16 amino acids. Unmatched junction bases numbered 7, after V lost 1 base and J lost 2 bases. This clone was picked up one time. The antigen is not known. Amplification used 60 Vbeta primers and 13 Jbeta primers. Using immunoSEQ multiplex PCR, the repertoire was profiled, and TCRdb retains in-frame clones only, with some absent. The profile shows 150,000 to 200,000 clones, roughly 80% of them singletons. Sample: PBMCs. The genes are TRBV7-2 and TRBJ2-7; 8 bases match TRBD2. This receptor was obtained from a woman between 18 and 29 years old in good health and CMV-seronegative. The CDR3 sequence is CASSLEARAGAYEQYF. Written as DNA, the CDR3 is TGTGCCAGCAGCTTAGAGGCTCGAGCGGGGGCCTACGAGCAGTACTTC. Combining the CDR3 with reference TRBV7-2 and TRBJ2-7 gives the whole variable domain GAGVSQSPSNKVTEKGKDVELRCDPISGHTALYWYRQSLGQGLEFLIYFQGNSAPDKSGLPSDRFSAERTGGSVSTLTIQRTQQEDSAVYLCASSLEARAGAYEQYFGPGTRLTVT.